Listed below are T cell receptor beta chains from one sample, sequenced in a study of control samples from healthy donors and cancer patients. Some clones are missing from TCRdb's copy, which holds only in-frame ones; the method was immunoSEQ multiplex PCR. The sample contains roughly 160,000 clones, 70% to 90% of which appear only once. Sequenced input: blood. Receptors were obtained from a woman in her twenties or thirties in good health. Both conserved end residues are part of each CDR3.

v_call	j_call	cdr3_aa
TRBV2	TRBJ1-2	CASSPPGSATNGYTF
TRBV5-8	TRBJ1-5	CASSRQGWPQHF
TRBV11-1	TRBJ2-1	CASSPIYNEQFF
TRBV28	TRBJ2-1	CASGILNEQFF
TRBV5-1	TRBJ1-2	CASSELQGSYGYTF
TRBV27	TRBJ1-1	CASSPRGAVSEAFF
TRBV28	TRBJ1-4	CASRGTRYEKLFF
TRBV25-1	TRBJ1-4	CASSEYRTAPNEKLFF
TRBV18	TRBJ2-3	CASSPRPSQIGDTQYF
TRBV19	TRBJ2-4	CASSIGGQGIKNIQYF
TRBV5-4	TRBJ1-3	CASSPWGANTIYF
TRBV11-1	TRBJ1-5	CASSFPPAPPQHF
TRBV5-1	TRBJ2-4	CASSLDHLAGDQYF
TRBV2	TRBJ2-3	CASSAGQGADTQYF
TRBV28	TRBJ2-1	CASSLGRGRYSYNEQFF
TRBV27	TRBJ2-2	CASKRDRGNTGELFF
TRBV20-1	TRBJ2-3	CSASGGRDRGTDTQYF
TRBV6-2/TRBV6-3	TRBJ1-5	CASSATGYQPQHF
TRBV6-5	TRBJ1-2	CASSYSWARNYGYTF
TRBV27	TRBJ1-1	CASSHRGAGTEAFF
TRBV6-5	TRBJ2-7	CASTVAQPLAYEQYF
TRBV3-1/TRBV3-2	TRBJ2-5	CASSPRDQETQYF
TRBV12-3/TRBV12-4	TRBJ1-1	CASSFGDRPEAFF
TRBV7-9	TRBJ1-2	CASSLRGTPYGYTF
TRBV12-5	TRBJ2-3	CASANRDRAPDTQYF
TRBV5-1	TRBJ2-5	CASSLDGREGETQYF
TRBV5-6	TRBJ2-5	CASSWTSGRIGGETQYF
TRBV7-9	TRBJ1-6	CASSEGAGSPLHF
TRBV3-1/TRBV3-2	TRBJ2-3	CASSQKSGNTDTQYF
TRBV3-1/TRBV3-2	TRBJ2-5	CASSQAGLAWTQYF
TRBV5-4	TRBJ2-6	CASSLSLGGAGANVLTF
TRBV5-1	TRBJ2-7	CASSLSGSPEQYF
TRBV7-9	TRBJ1-3	CASSLFGAVGADGRNTIYF
TRBV16	TRBJ1-2	CASSQGRTGSEGYTF
TRBV6-5	TRBJ1-5	CASEGDIWQPQHF
TRBV2	TRBJ1-2	CASSVEAGTADYTF
TRBV4-1	TRBJ2-2	CASSQETSGGAGELFF
TRBV19	TRBJ2-2	CASFLSGTGELFF
TRBV28	TRBJ2-3	CASSLWRGARVDTQYF
TRBV27	TRBJ1-1	CASRAWGDANTEAFF
TRBV5-6	TRBJ1-2	CASSPQQGQSYGYTF
TRBV13	TRBJ2-5	CASSLVRGWETQYF
TRBV20-1	TRBJ2-6	CSASRTGANVLTF
TRBV2	TRBJ1-5	CASSPQYSNQPQHF
TRBV28	TRBJ2-7	CASSLRGGNEQYF
TRBV19	TRBJ1-1	CASSIKGSNTEAFF